This section outlines one T cell receptor beta chain sequence together with its context. Its antigen is not identified. The data are from a study of post-analysis software for immune sequencing data. Points from the study as a whole: Relative to controls, patients with multiple sclerosis showed significantly lower normalized Chao1 diversity.

Presence of unique molecular identifiers characterized the TCR beta cDNA libraries. Each CDR3 protein is one row after TCRdb ran MiXCR on the PCR reads. The table has hundreds of thousands of distinct CDR3 sequences, about 32% seen once; the top ten hold 0.56%. The receptor was derived from a girl aged 10 to 17 with multiple sclerosis. The sample comprised blood.

The CDR3 protein is CASITTGRAVADSTNNEQFF. The CDR3 DNA follows: TGTGCCAGCATTACGACGGGAAGAGCCGTAGCGGATTCCACTAACAATGAGCAGTTCTTC. The V and J genes are TRBV6-5 and TRBJ2-1; a weak D match, TRBD2 (6 bases). V lost 7 bases, J lost 5 bases, and 33 bases lay in between. CDR3 length: 20 amino acids. Per germline, CDR1 MNHEY and CDR2 SVGAGI.